This is a list of T cell receptor beta chains from one sample in a study of blood T cell repertoires in COVID-19. The repertoire was sequenced with immunoSEQ multiplex PCR; TCRdb's copy has only in-frame clones and lacks some. The sample has around 260,000 clones; about 89% are singletons. Material: peripheral blood. Receptors originate from a woman in her thirties with COVID-19, enrolled during active disease. CDR3s include the opening cysteine and the closing phenylalanine or tryptophan.

V gene: TRBV29-1
J gene: TRBJ1-2
CDR3 protein: CSAEDSNYGYTF

V gene: TRBV10-2
J gene: TRBJ1-5
CDR3 protein: CASRHQGNNQPQHF

V gene: TRBV24-1
J gene: TRBJ2-3
CDR3 protein: CATSDPGDTQYF

V gene: TRBV11-2
J gene: TRBJ2-2
CDR3 protein: CASSLSGGSHTGELFF

V gene: TRBV30
J gene: TRBJ2-7
CDR3 protein: CAWVTGSEQYF

V gene: TRBV2
J gene: TRBJ1-1
CDR3 protein: CASSVRQLNTEAFF

V gene: TRBV11-2
J gene: TRBJ1-2
CDR3 protein: CASSLGRTNYGYTF

V gene: TRBV5-1
J gene: TRBJ1-2
CDR3 protein: CASSLQAYNYGYTF

V gene: TRBV2
J gene: TRBJ2-2
CDR3 protein: CASKKGGGNTGELFF

V gene: TRBV6-5
J gene: TRBJ1-5
CDR3 protein: CASSSTGDLNQPQHF

V gene: TRBV6-1
J gene: TRBJ2-3
CDR3 protein: CASSYRPGTDTQYF

V gene: TRBV27
J gene: TRBJ2-1
CDR3 protein: CASSTLAGGAYNEQFF

V gene: TRBV28
J gene: TRBJ1-5
CDR3 protein: CASSLWGQLNQPQHF

V gene: TRBV7-8
J gene: TRBJ1-3
CDR3 protein: CASSLATRFSGNTIYF

V gene: TRBV19
J gene: TRBJ2-7
CDR3 protein: CASSSSGRAFRYEQYF

V gene: TRBV25-1
J gene: TRBJ1-2
CDR3 protein: CASSEGTGTFNYGYTF

V gene: TRBV19
J gene: TRBJ2-7
CDR3 protein: CASSMSTTSYEQYF

V gene: TRBV10-3
J gene: TRBJ2-2
CDR3 protein: CASRQGVSTGELFF

V gene: TRBV3-1/TRBV3-2
J gene: TRBJ2-7
CDR3 protein: CASSPGSISYEQYF

V gene: TRBV5-1
J gene: TRBJ1-1
CDR3 protein: CASSLGGWVANRRNTEAFF

V gene: TRBV28
J gene: TRBJ1-5
CDR3 protein: CASSLNRDKPQHF

V gene: TRBV20-1
J gene: TRBJ2-7
CDR3 protein: CSASIGGRGEQYF

V gene: TRBV30
J gene: TRBJ1-5
CDR3 protein: CAWRSGGANSNQPQHF

V gene: TRBV19
J gene: TRBJ2-1
CDR3 protein: CASSTEEGAGEQFF

V gene: TRBV19
J gene: TRBJ1-1
CDR3 protein: CASSVTANTEAFF

V gene: TRBV27
J gene: TRBJ2-1
CDR3 protein: CASSSTPGLAVAYNEQFF

V gene: TRBV5-6
J gene: TRBJ2-6
CDR3 protein: CASSLGQRGANVLTF

V gene: TRBV14
J gene: TRBJ2-1
CDR3 protein: CASSQGLTVNEQFF

V gene: TRBV20-1
J gene: TRBJ1-3
CDR3 protein: CSATDRVTNTIYF

V gene: TRBV7-8
J gene: TRBJ2-2
CDR3 protein: CASSLRDRGQVGELFF

V gene: TRBV30
J gene: TRBJ1-2
CDR3 protein: CAWSDKANTF

V gene: TRBV28
J gene: TRBJ2-3
CDR3 protein: CASSLRKTSGLSTDTQYF

V gene: TRBV24-1
J gene: TRBJ2-1
CDR3 protein: CATAGYMNEQFF